The clone carrying this T cell receptor (beta chain) was detected a few times. Its antigen is unidentified. The record originates from a study of human T cells and chemical hapten exposure. General study points: Expanded TCR sets contained significantly more large CDR3 similarity clusters than controls.

Time point described: pre-sensitization, week 0. The sample's treatment: therapeutic diphenylcyclopropenone sensitization with weekly scalp DPC. Unfractionated whole blood was the source of the extracted total RNA. TCRdb re-called the RACE reads through MiXCR, storing one row per CDR3 protein. Counted here are 270,000 or so distinct CDR3 sequences, 7.7% occurring once; the ten biggest clones make up less than 1.5%. Material: whole blood, obtained in connection with sensitization to the hapten diphenylcyclopropenone (DPC). The sequence was collected from a man younger than 35 with alopecia areata. Some clones in this sample may be carry-over from other donors' samples.

CDR3 region: CASTLYVSNQPQHF. The CDR3 bases are TGTGCCAGCACCCTGTACGTTAGCAATCAGCCCCAGCATTTT. The chain recombines TRBV28 with TRBJ1-5, with no clear D. Germline lookup yields CDR1 MDHEN and CDR2 SYDVKM. The CDR3 runs to 14 residues. The V end lost 7 bases, the J end lost 0 bases, and 10 bases lay between the germline ends.